Listed here is a single TCR beta chain. Its matching antigen is unknown. The record originates from a study of cytomegalovirus exposure and HLA in healthy donors. Study findings and constraints: The study carried out a later analysis of TCR beta sequences. It associated some 17,000 of them with specific HLA alleles at a false discovery rate of 0.05.

From germline, CDR1 is MDHEN and CDR2 SYDVKM. V dropped 3 bases and J dropped 8 bases, with 5 bases sitting between them. This CDR3 is 11 amino acids long. PCR employed 60 Vbeta and 13 Jbeta primers. TCRdb's copy holds only in-frame clones and misses some; the assay was immunoSEQ multiplex PCR. This repertoire shows approximately 120,000 clones, roughly 85% found once; its top ten account for about 7%. The receptor was isolated from a woman in her 30s in good health and CMV-seropositive. Sequenced input: PBMCs. The chain uses TRBV28 and TRBJ2-1; D is uncertain. The CDR3 region is CASSFSYEQFF. CDR3 sequence (DNA): TGTGCCAGCAGTTTTAGCTATGAGCAGTTCTTC. Looking up the rest from reference TRBV28 and TRBJ2-1 gives the full variable domain: DVKVTQSSRYLVKRTGEKVFLECVQDMDHENMFWYRQDPGLGLRLIYFSYDVKMKEKGDIPEGYSVSREKKERFSLILESASTNQTSMYLCASSFSYEQFFGPGTRLTVL.